This T cell receptor (beta chain) was documented in a study of patients and donors after allogeneic stem cell transplantation. Germline V lookup: CDR1 DFQATT, CDR2 SNEGSKA (reference sequence). CDR3 length: 12 amino acids. V lost 1 base and J 1 base, leaving 4 bases between the germline ends. One entry per CDR3 protein results from TCRdb running MiXCR on the RT-PCR reads. The sample carries fewer than 30,000 distinct CDR3 sequences, 40% to 45% recorded once. This TCR derives from a human donor who was either an allogeneic HSCT recipient or a stem cell or donor lymphocyte infusion donor (not recorded which). It is not recorded whose cells these are; they may come from a transplant donor. What was sequenced was blood, either unsorted or a sorted T cell fraction (not recorded which). The chain recombines TRBV20-1 with TRBJ1-1; D unresolved. CDR3 protein: CSARVPNTEAFF. The DNA for the CDR3 is TGCAGTGCTAGAGTTCCGAACACTGAAGCTTTCTTT.